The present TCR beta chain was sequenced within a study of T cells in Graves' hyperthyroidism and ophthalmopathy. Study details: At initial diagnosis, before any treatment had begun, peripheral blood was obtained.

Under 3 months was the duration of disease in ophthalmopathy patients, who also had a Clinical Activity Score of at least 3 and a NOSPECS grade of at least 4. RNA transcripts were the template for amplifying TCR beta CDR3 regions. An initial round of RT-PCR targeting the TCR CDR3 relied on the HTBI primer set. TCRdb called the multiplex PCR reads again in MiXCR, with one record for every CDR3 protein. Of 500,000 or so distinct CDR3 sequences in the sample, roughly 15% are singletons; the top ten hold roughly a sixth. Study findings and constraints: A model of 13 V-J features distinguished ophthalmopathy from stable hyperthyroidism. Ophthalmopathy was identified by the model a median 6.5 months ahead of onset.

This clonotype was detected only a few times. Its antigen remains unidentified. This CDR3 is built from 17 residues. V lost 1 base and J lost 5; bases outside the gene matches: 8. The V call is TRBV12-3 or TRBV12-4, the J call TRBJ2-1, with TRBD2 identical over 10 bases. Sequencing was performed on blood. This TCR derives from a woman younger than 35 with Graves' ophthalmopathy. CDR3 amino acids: CASSLGRAGGPNNEQFF. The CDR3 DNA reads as TGTGCCAGCAGTTTAGGCCGAGCGGGAGGGCCCAACAATGAGCAGTTCTTC.